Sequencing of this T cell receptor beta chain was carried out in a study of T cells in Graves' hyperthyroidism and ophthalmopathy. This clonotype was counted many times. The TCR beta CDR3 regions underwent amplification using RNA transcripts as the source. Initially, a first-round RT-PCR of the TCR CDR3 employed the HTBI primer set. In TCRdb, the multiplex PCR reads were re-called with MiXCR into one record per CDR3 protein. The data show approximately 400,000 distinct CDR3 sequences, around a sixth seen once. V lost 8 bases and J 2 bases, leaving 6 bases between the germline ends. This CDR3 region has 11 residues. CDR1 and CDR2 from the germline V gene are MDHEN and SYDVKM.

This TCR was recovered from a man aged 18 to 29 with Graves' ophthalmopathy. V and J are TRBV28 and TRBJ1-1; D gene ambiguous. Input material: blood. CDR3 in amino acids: CASYINTEAFF. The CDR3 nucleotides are TGTGCCAGCTATATCAACACTGAAGCTTTCTTT.